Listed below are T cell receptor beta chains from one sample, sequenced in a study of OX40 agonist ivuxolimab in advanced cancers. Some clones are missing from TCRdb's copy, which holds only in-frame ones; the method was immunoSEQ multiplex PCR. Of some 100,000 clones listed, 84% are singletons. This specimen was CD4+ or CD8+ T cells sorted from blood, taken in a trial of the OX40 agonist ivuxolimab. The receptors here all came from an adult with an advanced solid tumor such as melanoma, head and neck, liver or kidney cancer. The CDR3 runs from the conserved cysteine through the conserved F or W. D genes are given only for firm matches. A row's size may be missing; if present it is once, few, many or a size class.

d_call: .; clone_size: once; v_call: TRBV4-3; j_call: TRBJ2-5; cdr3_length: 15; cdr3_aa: CASSQDRTAQETQYF; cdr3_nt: TGCGCCAGCAGCCAAGACCGGACTGCACAAGAGACCCAGTACTTC
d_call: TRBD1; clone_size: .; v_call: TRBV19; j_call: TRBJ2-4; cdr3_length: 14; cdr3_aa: CASRWQGAKNIQYF; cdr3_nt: TGTGCCAGTAGGTGGCAGGGGGCTAAAAACATTCAGTACTTC
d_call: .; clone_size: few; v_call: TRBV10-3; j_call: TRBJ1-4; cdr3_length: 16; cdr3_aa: CAISEPAGAGNEKLFF; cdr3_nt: TGTGCCATCAGTGAGCCGGCGGGGGCAGGGAATGAAAAACTGTTTTTT
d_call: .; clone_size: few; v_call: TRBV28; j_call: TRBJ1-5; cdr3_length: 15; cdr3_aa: CASRTGNMNNQPQHF; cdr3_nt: TGTGCCAGCAGAACCGGGAACATGAACAATCAGCCCCAGCATTTT
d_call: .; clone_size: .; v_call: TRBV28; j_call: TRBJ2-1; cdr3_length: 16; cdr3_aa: CASSPPDWSSYNEQFF; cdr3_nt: TGTGCCAGCAGTCCGCCCGACTGGAGCTCCTACAATGAGCAGTTCTTC
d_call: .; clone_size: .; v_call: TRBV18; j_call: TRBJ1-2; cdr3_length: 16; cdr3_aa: CASSPKEKGGNYGYTF; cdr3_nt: TGTGCCAGCTCACCAAAAGAAAAGGGTGGTAACTATGGCTACACCTTC
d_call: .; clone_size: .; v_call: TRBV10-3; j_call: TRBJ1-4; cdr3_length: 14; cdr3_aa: CAISDGGINEKLFF; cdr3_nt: TGTGCCATCAGTGATGGGGGGATTAATGAAAAACTGTTTTTT
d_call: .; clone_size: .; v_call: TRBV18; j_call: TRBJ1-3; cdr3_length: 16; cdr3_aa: CASSLKTGFQGNTIYF; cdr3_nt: TGTGCCAGCTCTCTCAAAACAGGGTTTCAAGGAAACACCATATATTTT
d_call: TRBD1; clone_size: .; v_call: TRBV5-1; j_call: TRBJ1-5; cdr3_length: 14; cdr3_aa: CASSPGTVNQPQHF; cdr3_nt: TGCGCCAGCAGCCCAGGGACAGTCAATCAGCCCCAGCATTTT
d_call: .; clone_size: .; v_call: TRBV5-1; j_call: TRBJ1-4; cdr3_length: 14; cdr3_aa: CASSATGPNEKLFF; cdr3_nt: TGCGCCAGCAGCGCCACAGGTCCTAATGAAAAACTGTTTTTT
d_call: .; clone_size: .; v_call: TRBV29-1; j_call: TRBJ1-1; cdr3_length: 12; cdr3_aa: CSVVGGGTEAFF; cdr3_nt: TGCAGCGTTGTGGGGGGCGGTACTGAAGCTTTCTTT
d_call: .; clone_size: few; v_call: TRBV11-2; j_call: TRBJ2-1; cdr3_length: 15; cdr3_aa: CASSFDLAQYNEQFF; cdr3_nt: TGTGCCAGCAGCTTTGACTTAGCCCAGTACAATGAGCAGTTCTTC